A selection of T cell receptor beta chains follows, all from one sample in a study of shared clonotypes between healthy human individuals. The protocol was immunoSEQ multiplex PCR, while the TCRdb copy is restricted to in-frame clones and leaves out a portion. The data show some 2.4 million clones, with 80% to 95% seen just once and 0.36% held by the top ten. Sample: naive CD4+ T cells from PBMCs. The receptors derive from a man between 18 and 35 years old in good health. Some clones in this sample may be carry-over from other donors' samples. CDR3s include the opening cysteine and the closing phenylalanine or tryptophan. Fields, in order: CDR3 length, V gene, J gene, CDR3 protein.

>15|TRBV15|TRBJ2-1
CATSRGTAGVNEQFF
>15|TRBV7-2|TRBJ1-1
CASSQRQGALTEAFF
>13|TRBV29-1|TRBJ1-5
CSVDDGNNQPQHF
>13|TRBV6-6|TRBJ2-2
CASSYWRTGGLFF
>13|TRBV28|TRBJ2-2
CVVSGRAPGELFF
>19|TRBV19|TRBJ1-1
CASSISPWDRAPMNTEAFF
>14|TRBV4-1|TRBJ1-1
CASSAANRVGEAFF
>13|TRBV7-2|TRBJ2-1
CASSPIRVHEQFF
>13|TRBV28|TRBJ1-3
CASNGGSGNTIYF
>10|TRBV27|TRBJ2-5
CEGEGETQYF
>20|TRBV12-5|TRBJ2-1
CASGLVTGPPRAGGYNEQFF
>14|TRBV10-3|TRBJ2-3
CAIMGGVDTDTQYF
>14|TRBV18|TRBJ1-5
CASSPRDSNQPQHF
>17|TRBV28|TRBJ2-1
CASSPPRLAERYNEQFF
>14|TRBV19|TRBJ2-3
CASSLGGGADTQYF
>15|TRBV28|TRBJ1-4
CASSFPQKANEKLFF
>16|TRBV6-6|TRBJ1-5
CASTLRGGRSNQPQHF
>14|TRBV7-8|TRBJ1-1
CASSSGVSNTEAFF
>15|TRBV28|TRBJ2-7
CASSQSGEGPYEQYF